The source of this TCR beta chain is a study of Graves' ophthalmopathy and Graves' hyperthyroidism. Germline V gene data show CDR1 as ENHRY and CDR2 as SYGVKD. V shed 8 bases and J 4 bases; nucleotides not matched to a gene: 8. This CDR3 has 14 residues. RNA transcripts were the source from which TCR beta CDR3 regions were amplified. First-round RT-PCR with HTBI primers preceded a second-round multiplex PCR. A single record per CDR3 protein comes from TCRdb applying MiXCR to the multiplex PCR reads. The data contain about 550,000 distinct CDR3 sequences, roughly 40% of them singletons. This clonotype was counted many times.

V is TRBV10-3 and J is TRBJ1-5, with 7 bases fitting TRBD1. Sequenced material: peripheral blood or thyroid tissue (not recorded which). The TCR sequence derives from an adult man with Graves' hyperthyroidism. CDR3 loop: CAISGQDVNQPQHF. In DNA, the CDR3 is TGTGCCATCTCCGGACAGGATGTAAATCAGCCCCAGCATTTT.